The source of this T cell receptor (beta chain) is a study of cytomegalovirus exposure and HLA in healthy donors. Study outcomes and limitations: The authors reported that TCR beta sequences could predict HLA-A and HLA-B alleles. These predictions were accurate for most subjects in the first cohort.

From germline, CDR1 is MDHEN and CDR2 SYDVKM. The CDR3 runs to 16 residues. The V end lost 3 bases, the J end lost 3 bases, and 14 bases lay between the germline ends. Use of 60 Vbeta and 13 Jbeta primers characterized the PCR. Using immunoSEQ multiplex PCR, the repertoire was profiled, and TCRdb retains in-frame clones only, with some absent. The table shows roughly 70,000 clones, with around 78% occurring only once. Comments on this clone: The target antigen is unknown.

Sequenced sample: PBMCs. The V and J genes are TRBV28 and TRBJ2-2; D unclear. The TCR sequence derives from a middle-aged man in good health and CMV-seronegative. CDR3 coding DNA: TGTGCCAGCAGTTTTCCCCGGGTTACGGACACCGGGGAGCTGTTTTTT. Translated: CASSFPRVTDTGELFF.